The TCR beta chain described here comes from a study of T cell repertoires in cytomegalovirus infection. Across the study: TCR beta signatures that were public indicated CMV infection and matching HLA type.

MiXCR, applied by TCRdb to the reads, yields one record per CDR3 protein. Found here are roughly 990,000 distinct CDR3 sequences, roughly 30% of them singletons; the top ten hold roughly 13%. Germline lookup yields CDR1 MNHNY and CDR2 SVGAGI (reference sequence). The J segment lost 0 bases and the V segment lost 7 bases, leaving 6 bases of the junction unmatched. This CDR3 is 15 amino acids long. Details on this clonotype: Its antigen is currently unknown.

Sequenced material: cultured CD8+ T cells from PBMCs, taken from culture after CMV antigen stimulation. This receptor was identified in a human donor in good health (CMV status not recorded). Some clones in this sample may be carry-over from other donors' samples. V and J are TRBV6-6 and TRBJ2-5, with 9 bases fitting TRBD1. CDR3 loop: CASTPTGGYQETQYF. The CDR3 bases are TGTGCCAGCACCCCGACAGGGGGGTACCAAGAGACCCAGTACTTC.